This T cell receptor beta chain was sequenced in a study of control samples from healthy donors and cancer patients. V was shortened by 1 base and J by 6 bases, with 7 bases between the two germline ends. The length of the CDR3 is 14 residues. From germline, CDR1 is SGHTA and CDR2 FQGNSA. Sequencing was performed with immunoSEQ multiplex PCR; in TCRdb, only in-frame clones are kept and a portion is missing. The sample records 70,000 to 80,000 clones, 89% being singletons. Specimen: PBMCs. The source is a woman aged 45-65 years with colorectal cancer. The gene calls are TRBV7-2 and TRBJ1-6; unclear D gene. The CDR3 reads CASSLGGGNSPLHF. CDR3 nucleotide sequence: TGTGCCAGCAGCTTAGGGGGTGGTAATTCACCCCTCCACTTT. Full variable domain (rest looked up from reference TRBV7-2 and TRBJ1-6): GAGVSQSPSNKVTEKGKDVELRCDPISGHTALYWYRQSLGQGLEFLIYFQGNSAPDKSGLPSDRFSAERTGGSVSTLTIQRTQQEDSAVYLCASSLGGGNSPLHFGNGTRLTVT.